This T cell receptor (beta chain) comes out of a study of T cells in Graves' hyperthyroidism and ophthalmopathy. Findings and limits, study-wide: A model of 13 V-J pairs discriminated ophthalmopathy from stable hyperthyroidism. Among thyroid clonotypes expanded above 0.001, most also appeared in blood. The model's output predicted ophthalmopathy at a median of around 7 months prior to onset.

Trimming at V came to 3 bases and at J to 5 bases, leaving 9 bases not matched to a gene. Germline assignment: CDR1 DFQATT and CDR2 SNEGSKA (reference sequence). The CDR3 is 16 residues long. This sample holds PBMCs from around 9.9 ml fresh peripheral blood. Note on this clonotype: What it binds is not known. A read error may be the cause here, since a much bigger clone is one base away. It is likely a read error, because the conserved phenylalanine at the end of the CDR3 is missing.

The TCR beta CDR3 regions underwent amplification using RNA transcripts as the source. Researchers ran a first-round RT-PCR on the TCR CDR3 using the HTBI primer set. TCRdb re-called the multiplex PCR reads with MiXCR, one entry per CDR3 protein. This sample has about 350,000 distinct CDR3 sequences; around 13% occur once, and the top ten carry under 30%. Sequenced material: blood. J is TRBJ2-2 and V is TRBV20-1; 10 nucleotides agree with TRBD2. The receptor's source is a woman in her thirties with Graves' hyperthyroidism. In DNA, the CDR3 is TGCAGTGCTAGGGAGCTAGCGGGAGTTGGGACCGGGGAGCTGTTTCTT. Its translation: CSARELAGVGTGELFL.